Below, 25 T cell receptor beta chains from the same sample are listed, as sequenced in a study of cytomegalovirus exposure and HLA in healthy donors. The PCR had 60 Vbeta and 13 Jbeta primers. Some clones are missing from TCRdb's copy, which holds only in-frame ones; the method was immunoSEQ multiplex PCR. Of about 76,000 clones in the sample, around 65% were seen once. The specimen was PBMCs. These receptors were collected from a man in his fifties or sixties in good health and CMV-seropositive.

This clone was seen a few times. This sequence joins TRBV6-1 and TRBJ2-7, with D possibly matching TRBD2 (6 bases). Per the germline V gene, CDR1 is MNHNS and CDR2 is SASEGT. Trimming removed 1 base at V and 2 bases at J, with 9 bases between. The CDR3 has 14 amino acids. Written as DNA, the CDR3 is TGTGCCAGCAGTGAAGGCGGGAACCCCTACGAGCAGTACTTC. Translating gives CASSEGGNPYEQYF.

The chain recombines TRBV29-1 with TRBJ1-3, with D perhaps TRBD1 (5 bases). The CDR3 loop spans 15 amino acids. V was cut by 6 bases and J by 0 bases, with 15 bases left in between. Germline CDR1 is SQVTM and CDR2 is ANQGSEA. The CDR3 sequence is CSVSGFGNSGNTIYF. DNA of the CDR3: TGCAGCGTGTCAGGGTTCGGTAACTCTGGAAACACCATATATTTT. Variable domain in full (rest from reference TRBV29-1 and TRBJ1-3): SAVISQKPSRDICQRGTSLTIQCQVDSQVTMMFWYRQQPGQSLTLIATANQGSEATYESGFVIDKFPISRPNLTFSTLTVSNMSPEDSSIYLCSVSGFGNSGNTIYFGEGSWLTVV.

The J gene is TRBJ1-2, the V gene TRBV6-1; TRBD1 might be the D (6 bases). The V and J ends lost 8 bases and 4 bases respectively, with 17 bases between them. The CDR3 spans 14 residues. Germline V CDR1 and CDR2: MNHNS, SASEGT. The CDR3 region has the DNA TGTGCCAGCGGATATCTGACAGGAATCTATGGCTACACCTTC. This codes for CASGYLTGIYGYTF.

CDR3 bases: TGTGCCAGCAGCTTAGGGCTAGCCGAGACCCAGTACTTC. Translated: CASSLGLAETQYF. This sequence joins TRBV11-2 and TRBJ2-5; D possibly corresponds to TRBD2 (5 bases). CDR3 size: 13 residues. Germline V CDR1 and CDR2: SGHAT, FQNNGV. Trimming stripped 1 base from V and 5 bases from J, with 8 bases between.

The rearrangement links TRBV12-5 to TRBJ2-5; TRBD2 matches 10 bases. This CDR3 is built from 15 residues. CDR1 is LGHNT, CDR2 FRNRAP, per germline. Trimming cost V 1 base and J 2 bases; bases outside gene matches: 1. The CDR3 region is CASGLGTSGQETQYF. CDR3 DNA: TGTGCTAGTGGTTTGGGGACTAGCGGACAAGAGACCCAGTACTTC.

This clone showed up just once. The chain employs TRBV6-5 and TRBJ2-1, with a weak D call TRBD2 (6 bases). The germline V and J ends were trimmed by 1 base and 9 bases, with 13 bases remaining between them. This CDR3 is 14 amino acids long. Per the germline V gene, CDR1 is MNHEY and CDR2 is SVGAGI. This chain's CDR3 is CASSYLSGGAEQFF. CDR3 nucleotide sequence: TGTGCCAGCAGTTACTTAAGTGGAGGGGCTGAGCAGTTCTTC.

The V call is TRBV7-2, the J call TRBJ2-5; TRBD2 aligns across 12 bases. This CDR3 is 16 amino acids long. V shed 5 bases, J shed 2 bases, and the junction held 6 bases outside the gene matches. The germline CDR1 and CDR2 sequences are SGHTA and FQGNSA. Written as DNA, the CDR3 is TGTGCCAGCAGCACAGGACTAGCGGGATTTCAAGAGACCCAGTACTTC. Its protein is CASSTGLAGFQETQYF.

J is TRBJ2-7 and V is TRBV9; tentative D call: TRBD1 (6 bases). The CDR3 has 15 residues. V was pared by 4 bases and J by 1 base, with 15 bases between. CDR1 and CDR2 from the germline V gene are SGDLS and YYNGEE. CDR3 DNA sequence: TGTGCCAGCAGCCGCGCGACAGGAGTTTCCTACGAGCAGTACTTC. It encodes CASSRATGVSYEQYF.

This clone was seen only a few times. The chain combines TRBV10-1 with TRBJ2-3; TRBD2 aligns across 9 bases. Trimming cost V 3 bases and J 3 bases; bases outside gene matches: 4. CDR1 is WNHNN and CDR2 is SYGVQD in the germline V gene (reference sequence). CDR3 length: 15 residues. The CDR3 DNA follows: TGCGCCAGCAGTGAAAGCGGGGGGCGAACAGATACGCAGTATTTT. This encodes CASSESGGRTDTQYF.

V usage is TRBV5-1 and J usage is TRBJ2-3; D is perhaps TRBD2 (6 bases). The V and J ends lost 2 bases and 6 bases respectively, with 13 bases between them. The CDR3 sequence is 14 residues long. Germline V CDR1 and CDR2: SGHRS, YFSETQ. CDR3 loop: CASSLRRGGDTQYF. The CDR3 DNA reads as TGCGCCAGCAGCTTAAGGCGGGGCGGTGATACGCAGTATTTT. Combining the CDR3 with reference TRBV5-1 and TRBJ2-3 gives the whole variable domain KAGVTQTPRYLIKTRGQQVTLSCSPISGHRSVSWYQQTPGQGLQFLFEYFSETQRNKGNFPGRFSGRQFSNSRSEMNVSTLELGDSALYLCASSLRRGGDTQYFGPGTRLTVL.

The rearrangement uses TRBV30 and TRBJ1-2; D is uncertain. V dropped 7 bases and J dropped 6 bases, with 15 bases sitting between them. Germline-derived CDR1 and CDR2 are GTSNPN and SVGIG (reference sequence). This CDR3 comprises 12 residues. The CDR3 DNA reads as TGTGCCTCGAACCACGGTTTAGATGGCTACACCTTC. This encodes CASNHGLDGYTF.

The gene calls are TRBV19 and TRBJ1-2; D unclear. The CDR3 is made up of 16 amino acids. The V end was cut by 3 bases, the J end by 6 bases, with 20 bases between. Germline values: CDR1 LNHDA, CDR2 SQIVND (reference sequence). CDR3 sequence: CASSILSVLLPDGYTF. The DNA for the CDR3 is TGTGCCAGTAGTATCCTATCGGTCCTCCTACCCGATGGCTACACCTTC.

V gene TRBV19 combines with J gene TRBJ2-1; no reliable D call. Trimming cost V 3 bases and J 7 bases, with 7 bases left between them. The length of the CDR3 is 12 residues. The germline gives CDR1 LNHDA, CDR2 SQIVND (reference sequence). CDR3 sequence reads: CASSMGRNEQFF. The CDR3 region has the DNA TGTGCCAGTAGTATGGGCCGGAATGAGCAGTTCTTC. Full variable domain (outside the CDR3, taken from reference TRBV19 and TRBJ2-1): DGGITQSPKYLFRKEGQNVTLSCEQNLNHDAMYWYRQDPGQGLRLIYYSQIVNDFQKGDIAEGYSVSREKKESFPLTVTSAQKNPTAFYLCASSMGRNEQFFGPGTRLTVL.

This chain joins TRBV9 and TRBJ2-5; 8 positions match TRBD2. The junction had 1 base not matched to a gene; V was cut back by 2 bases and J by 1 base. Germline CDR1 is SGDLS and CDR2 is YYNGEE. The CDR3 spans 14 residues. The CDR3 sequence is CASSVSGVQETQYF. CDR3 in DNA: TGTGCCAGCAGCGTTAGCGGGGTCCAAGAGACCCAGTACTTC.

The V call is TRBV1, the J call TRBJ2-7; the table's D call, TRBD1, has no DNA check behind it. TRBV1 corresponds to a pseudogene. CDR3 length: 18 amino acids. Here the CDR3 reads CTSSHRTFYFYTPYEQYF. The CDR3 nucleotides are TGCACCAGCAGCCATCGGACATTTTATTTCTATACCCCTTACGAGCAGTACTTC.

This chain joins TRBV11-2 and TRBJ2-7; 8 bases are a match to TRBD2. The CDR3 has 14 amino acids. Germline lookup yields CDR1 SGHAT and CDR2 FQNNGV. Trimming at V came to 5 bases and at J to 2 bases, leaving 5 bases not matched to a gene. The CDR3 is CASSPPGLAYEQYF. CDR3 nucleotide sequence: TGTGCCAGCAGCCCGCCGGGACTAGCCTACGAGCAGTACTTC.

This clone was counted only a few times. The chain couples TRBV5-1 to TRBJ1-2; 12 nucleotides agree with TRBD1. V shed 0 bases and J 6 bases; nucleotides not matched to a gene: 3. The germline V gene has CDR1 SGHRS and CDR2 YFSETQ. The CDR3 length is 15 residues. CDR3 sequence (DNA): TGCGCCAGCAGCTTGGAGGGACAGGGGGCTGATGGCTACACCTTC. Protein sequence: CASSLEGQGADGYTF. The full variable domain, rest sourced from reference TRBV5-1 and TRBJ1-2, is KAGVTQTPRYLIKTRGQQVTLSCSPISGHRSVSWYQQTPGQGLQFLFEYFSETQRNKGNFPGRFSGRQFSNSRSEMNVSTLELGDSALYLCASSLEGQGADGYTFGSGTRLTVV.

This clone was observed a handful of times. V usage is TRBV6-5 and J usage is TRBJ2-5, with 10 bases fitting TRBD1. Trimming cost V 5 bases and J 2 bases; bases outside gene matches: 2. This CDR3 is 14 amino acids long. CDR1 MNHEY and CDR2 SVGAGI come from the germline V gene. CDR3 coding DNA: TGTGCCAGCAGTGACAGGGGGCGACAAGAGACCCAGTACTTC. Protein sequence: CASSDRGRQETQYF.

This sequence joins TRBV7-8 and TRBJ2-5; TRBD1 matches 10 bases. The tail of the sequence fits TRBJ2-7 better, so the J call may be wrong. There are 17 residues in the CDR3. Germline CDR1 SGHVS, CDR2 FQNEAQ. This CDR3 is CASSLLGGTGERNEQYF. CDR3 coding DNA: TGTGCCAGCAGCCTCCTTGGAGGGACAGGGGAGCGGAACGAGCAGTACTTC.

This rearrangement joins TRBV6-1 to TRBJ1-5, with 7 positions matching TRBD1. Trimming cost V 6 bases and J 0 bases; bases outside gene matches: 5. The CDR3 consists of 15 residues. Germline CDR1 reads MNHNS; CDR2 reads SASEGT. CDR3: CASSRDRSSNQPQHF. The CDR3 nucleotides are TGTGCCAGCAGCCGGGACAGATCTAGCAATCAGCCCCAGCATTTT.

The J gene is TRBJ1-2, the V gene TRBV6-6; D is uncertain. Germline values: CDR1 MNHNY, CDR2 SVGAGI (reference sequence). Trimming shortened V by 6 bases and J by 3 bases, and 8 bases separated the two germline ends. The CDR3 is made up of 12 amino acids. The CDR3: CASSPRDYGYTF. The CDR3 nucleotides are TGTGCCAGCAGCCCTCGGGACTATGGCTACACCTTC.

The CDR3 region is CASRDRAGINNSPLHF. The CDR3 DNA is TGTGCCAGCCGGGACAGGGCCGGGATTAATAATTCACCCCTCCACTTT. The chain combines TRBV19 with TRBJ1-6; 9 bases line up with TRBD1. J gave up 5 bases and V 9 bases, and 11 bases lay outside the gene matches. CDR1 and CDR2 (germline): LNHDA, SQIVND (reference sequence). This CDR3 has 16 residues.

CDR3 protein: CASSPTTGESPLHF. In DNA form, the CDR3 reads TGCGCCAGCAGCCCGACGACAGGGGAATCACCCCTCCACTTT. The chain links TRBV4-3 to TRBJ1-6; 8 positions match TRBD1. The ends lost 4 bases at V and 10 bases at J; junction bases unmatched: 6. Germline V gene sequence: CDR1 LGHNA, CDR2 YSLEER. This CDR3 has 14 amino acids.

The chain combines TRBV28 with TRBJ2-5; 12 nucleotides agree with TRBD2. This CDR3 comprises 18 residues. J lost 4 bases, V lost 8 bases, and 17 bases had no gene match. Germline V gene sequence: CDR1 MDHEN, CDR2 SYDVKM. CDR3 sequence (DNA): TGTGCCAGCGCGACGTCCCTTGGACTAGCGGGGAGGGGAGAGACCCAGTACTTC. Protein product: CASATSLGLAGRGETQYF. The variable domain in full, with the rest retrieved from reference TRBV28 and TRBJ2-5, is DVKVTQSSRYLVKRTGEKVFLECVQDMDHENMFWYRQDPGLGLRLIYFSYDVKMKEKGDIPEGYSVSREKKERFSLILESASTNQTSMYLCASATSLGLAGRGETQYFGPGTRLLVL.

The V gene is TRBV30, the J gene TRBJ2-7, with D perhaps TRBD2 (5 bases). The germline V and J ends were trimmed by 1 base and 3 bases, with 10 bases remaining between them. Germline values: CDR1 GTSNPN, CDR2 SVGIG (reference sequence). This CDR3 is 13 amino acids long. The CDR3 here is CAWSGGDLYEQYF. The DNA of the CDR3 is TGTGCCTGGAGTGGGGGAGACCTCTACGAGCAGTACTTC.